This record concerns one T cell receptor beta chain sequence. The CDR3 consists of 18 residues. The sample is drawn from a study of control samples from healthy donors and cancer patients. Sequenced by immunoSEQ multiplex PCR; TCRdb stores in-frame clones only, minus some. The table records over 150,000 clones, approximately 90% of them present only once. This sequence originates from a man aged 25-45 years in good health. Source material: blood. The chain couples TRBV21-1 to TRBJ1-6. TRBV21-1 is an annotated pseudogene. Written as DNA, the CDR3 is TGTGCCAGCAGCAAAGTCATAAACCTCCTGCAAGTGGATTCACCCCTCCACTTT. It is translated as CASSKVINLLQVDSPLHF.